This T cell receptor (beta chain) derives from a study of cytomegalovirus exposure and HLA in healthy donors. The wider study: Earlier work reported 100 million to 130 million unique TCR beta sequences from 170 million or so T cells.

Use of 60 Vbeta and 13 Jbeta primers characterized the PCR. TCRdb's table, derived via immunoSEQ multiplex PCR, lists solely in-frame clones and lacks some. The sample gives over 250,000 clones, around 66% of which show up once; roughly 2.4% is in the top ten. This CDR3 is built from 14 residues. The germline CDR1 and CDR2 sequences are GTSNPN and SVGIG (reference sequence). V gave up 5 bases and J gave up 2 bases; unmatched junction bases: 4. The study sampled nominally healthy donors, though unrecorded immune exposures were likely. The receptor comes from a female donor in good health and CMV-seronegative. This chain links TRBV30 with TRBJ2-3; 10 nucleotides align to TRBD2. Material for sequencing was PBMCs. The CDR3 bases are TGTGCCTGGCGGACTAGCGGATCCACAGATACGCAGTATTTT. It encodes CAWRTSGSTDTQYF. Full variable domain (remainder filled in from reference TRBV30 and TRBJ2-3): SQTIHQWPATLVQPVGSPLSLECTVEGTSNPNLYWYRQAAGRGLQLLFYSVGIGQISSEVPQNLSASRPQDRQFILSSKKLLLSDSGFYLCAWRTSGSTDTQYFGPGTRLTVL.